The following is a TCR beta chain sequence with its context. The V gene's germline CDR1 is MNHEY and CDR2 SMNVEV (reference sequence). V lost 6 bases, J lost 1 base, and 12 bases lay in between. The CDR3 extends over 14 amino acids. These data come from a study of technical replicates of blood from a few donors. Measured with immunoSEQ multiplex PCR; TCRdb has only the in-frame clones, and not every one. Of 56,000 or so clones in the sample, 90% to 95% were seen once. Sequenced input: PBMCs. This clonotype was obtained from a human donor in good health. Some clones in this sample may be carry-over from other donors' samples. V gene TRBV27 combines with J gene TRBJ1-2; possibly TRBD1 for D (5 bases). Here the CDR3 reads CASSPSGINYGYTF. In DNA, the CDR3 is TGTGCCAGCAGCCCCTCAGGGATTAACTATGGCTACACCTTC.